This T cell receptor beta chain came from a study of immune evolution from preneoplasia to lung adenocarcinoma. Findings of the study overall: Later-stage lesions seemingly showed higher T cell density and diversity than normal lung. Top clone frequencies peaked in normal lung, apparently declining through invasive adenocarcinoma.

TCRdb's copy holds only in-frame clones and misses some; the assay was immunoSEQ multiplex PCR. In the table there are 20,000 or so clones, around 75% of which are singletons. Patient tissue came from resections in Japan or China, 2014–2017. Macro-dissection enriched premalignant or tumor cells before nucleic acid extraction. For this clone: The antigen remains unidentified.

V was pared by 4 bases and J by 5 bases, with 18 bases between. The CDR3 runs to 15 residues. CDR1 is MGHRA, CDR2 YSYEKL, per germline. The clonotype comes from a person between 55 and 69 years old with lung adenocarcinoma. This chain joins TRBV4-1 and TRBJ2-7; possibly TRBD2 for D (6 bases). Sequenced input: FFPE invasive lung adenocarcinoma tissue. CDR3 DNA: TGCGCCAGCAGCCTAGTCCCGGGGAGGAGAGACGAGCAGTACTTC. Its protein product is CASSLVPGRRDEQYF.